This passage covers 20 T cell receptor beta chains from one sample sequenced in a study of T cell changes during pregnancy in multiple sclerosis. Libraries were prepared by immunoSEQ multiplex PCR; TCRdb keeps only in-frame clonotypes and omits some of them. This table holds roughly 38,000 clones, about 93% found once. The sample in question was CD4+ T cells from peripheral blood mononuclear cells, obtained in the second trimester of pregnancy. Receptors were obtained from a female donor in good health, enrolled as a control in a pregnancy study.

This clone has only one observation. The chain uses TRBV4-2 and TRBJ1-5; 7 bases line up with TRBD1. V was clipped by 5 bases and J by 6 bases; unmatched bases: 4. The CDR3 sequence is 13 residues long. Germline V gene sequence: CDR1 LGHNA, CDR2 YNFKEQ. CDR3 sequence (DNA): TGTGCCAGCAGCTCAGGGGGGATTCAGCCCCAGCATTTT. Its protein product is CASSSGGIQPQHF.

J is TRBJ2-3 and V is TRBV2; perhaps TRBD2 as D (5 bases). V lost 7 bases to trimming and J lost 1 base, with 9 bases between them. The germline CDR1 and CDR2 sequences are SNHLY and FYNNEI. The CDR3 spans 13 residues. CDR3 DNA sequence: TGTGCCAGCAACGGCGGGCGCACAGATACGCAGTATTTT. Translation: CASNGGRTDTQYF.

The rearrangement links TRBV10-3 to TRBJ2-3, with D perhaps matching TRBD2 (7 bases). Trimming shortened V by 4 bases and J by 3 bases, and 17 bases separated the two germline ends. This CDR3 has 16 amino acids. Germline-derived CDR1 and CDR2 are ENHRY and SYGVKD. The CDR3 here is CAISAGGSFGTDTQYF. The CDR3 nucleotides read TGTGCCATCAGTGCGGGGGGCAGCTTCGGAACAGATACGCAGTATTTT.

The rearrangement joins TRBV7-2 to TRBJ1-4; 8 bases match TRBD1. The CDR3 runs to 16 residues. The germline CDR1 and CDR2 sequences are SGHTA and FQGNSA. J gave up 10 bases and V 4 bases, and 14 bases lay outside the gene matches. The CDR3 loop is CASSSGGAADLGKLFF. The CDR3 DNA sequence: TGTGCCAGCAGCTCAGGGGGCGCAGCCGACCTAGGAAAACTGTTTTTT.

The genes are TRBV5-4 and TRBJ1-1; tentatively, D is TRBD1 (6 bases). The CDR3 contains 16 residues. Germline V CDR1 and CDR2: SGHNT, YYREEE (reference sequence). Trimming took off 0 bases at V and 0 bases at J, with 12 bases between the two ends. CDR3 bases: TGTGCCAGCAGCTTGGTGGCAGGGGCAATGAACACTGAAGCTTTCTTT. It codes for CASSLVAGAMNTEAFF.

The chain recombines TRBV18 with TRBJ1-5, with TRBD1 identical over 7 bases. CDR1 KGHSH and CDR2 LQKENI come from the germline V gene. Unmatched junction bases numbered 2, after V lost 4 bases and J lost 2 bases. The CDR3 contains 14 residues. CDR3 residues: CASSLGTGNQPQHF. CDR3 DNA: TGTGCCAGCTCACTTGGGACAGGCAATCAGCCCCAGCATTTT. The entire variable domain, with the rest obtained from reference TRBV18 and TRBJ1-5, is as follows: NAGVMQNPRHLVRRRGQEARLRCSPMKGHSHVYWYRQLPEEGLKFMVYLQKENIIDESGMPKERFSAEFPKEGPSILRIQQVVRGDSAAYFCASSLGTGNQPQHFGDGTRLSIL.

The chain employs TRBV6-4 and TRBJ1-6; no definite D call. This CDR3 contains 10 residues. V was shortened by 9 bases and J by 9 bases, with 6 bases between the two germline ends. The germline gives CDR1 MRHNA, CDR2 SNTAGT. This CDR3 reads CASRTSPLHF. In nucleotides, the CDR3 is TGTGCCAGTAGAACTTCACCCCTCCACTTT.

This chain links TRBV11-1 with TRBJ2-7; 9 bases are a match to TRBD2. Trimming cost V 3 bases and J 1 base; bases outside gene matches: 7. This CDR3 is built from 16 residues. The germline CDR1 and CDR2 sequences are SGHAT and FQDESV (reference sequence). This CDR3 reads CASSFSGGRGSYEQYF. The CDR3 nucleotides read TGTGCCAGCAGCTTTAGCGGGGGTCGCGGGTCCTACGAGCAGTACTTC.

V and J are TRBV9 and TRBJ1-4; D possibly corresponds to TRBD1 (6 bases). Germline CDR1 reads SGDLS; CDR2 reads YYNGEE. The CDR3 spans 15 residues. Between the trimmed V and J ends, which lost 0 bases and 3 bases, there was a span of 9 bases. This chain's CDR3 is CASSVDRAPNEKLFF. DNA of the CDR3: TGTGCCAGCAGCGTAGACAGGGCCCCTAATGAAAAACTGTTTTTT.

This clone was counted once. The gene calls are TRBV7-3 and TRBJ2-3; perhaps TRBD1 as D (6 bases). V was shortened by 5 bases and J by 0 bases, with 15 bases between the two germline ends. Per the germline V gene, CDR1 is SGHTA and CDR2 is FQGTGA. The CDR3 covers 16 residues. This CDR3 is CASSAMDRPSTDTQYF. The CDR3, as DNA: TGTGCCAGCAGCGCCATGGACAGACCTAGCACAGATACGCAGTATTTT.

V usage is TRBV19 and J usage is TRBJ2-1; 7 bases fit TRBD1. The germline CDR1 and CDR2 sequences are LNHDA and SQIVND (reference sequence). Trimming took 5 bases from V and 4 from J; bases not matched to a gene: 8. The CDR3 is made up of 15 amino acids. DNA of the CDR3: TGTGCCAGTAGTCATCCCGGGACAGCGTACAATGAGCAGTTCTTC. It translates to CASSHPGTAYNEQFF.

This chain links TRBV14 with TRBJ1-6; 9 bases agree with TRBD1. Germline CDR1 is SGHDN and CDR2 is FVKESK. V shed 4 bases, J shed 9 bases, and the junction held 7 bases outside the gene matches. The CDR3 runs 15 residues. The CDR3 spells CASSLSQGASSPLHF. The CDR3, as DNA: TGTGCCAGCAGCCTCTCACAGGGGGCAAGTTCACCCCTCCACTTT. Together with reference TRBV14 and TRBJ1-6, the CDR3 gives the full variable domain: EAGVTQFPSHSVIEKGQTVTLRCDPISGHDNLYWYRRVMGKEIKFLLHFVKESKQDESGMPNNRFLAERTGGTYSTLKVQPAELEDSGVYFCASSLSQGASSPLHFGNGTRLTVT.

The V gene is TRBV7-9, the J gene TRBJ2-3; 14 bases agree with TRBD2. CDR3 length: 19 amino acids. Germline CDR1 and CDR2: SEHNR and FQNEAQ (reference sequence). V dropped 1 base and J dropped 2; count of bases not matched to a gene: 8. This CDR3 reads CASSLGTGTSGGITDTQYF. The CDR3 coding sequence is TGTGCCAGCAGCTTAGGAACCGGGACTAGCGGGGGAATCACAGATACGCAGTATTTT.

The chain uses TRBV4-1 and TRBJ2-3, with TRBD2 matching 12 bases. CDR1 MGHRA and CDR2 YSYEKL come from the germline V gene. With V trimmed by 4 bases and J by 6 bases, 14 bases remained unmatched. This CDR3 has 18 amino acids. In DNA form, the CDR3 reads TGCGCCAGCAGCCGTTTCACTCGGACTAGCGGGGTTGAGGATACGCAGTATTTT. Translation: CASSRFTRTSGVEDTQYF.

V gene TRBV30 combines with J gene TRBJ1-2; D gene unclear. Trimming took 8 bases from V and 7 from J, leaving 20 bases between them. The length of the CDR3 is 13 residues. The germline V gene encodes CDR1 GTSNPN and CDR2 SVGIG (reference sequence). The CDR3 spells CARTGEGTGGYTF. The CDR3 region has the DNA TGTGCCCGAACTGGTGAGGGAACGGGTGGCTACACCTTC.

V usage is TRBV28 and J usage is TRBJ2-2; 7 bases agree with TRBD2. The germline V gene encodes CDR1 MDHEN and CDR2 SYDVKM. This CDR3 region has 13 residues. V trimming: 11 bases; J trimming: 5 bases; junction bases outside the gene matches: 8. The CDR3 DNA reads as TGTGCCTCCGGGGAGGGGTCGACCGGGGAGCTGTTTTTT. It yields the protein CASGEGSTGELFF.

The rearrangement uses TRBV28 and TRBJ1-5, with a tentative D call TRBD1 (6 bases). Trimming left V 5 bases short and J 0 bases short, with 20 bases between. Germline V gene data show CDR1 as MDHEN and CDR2 as SYDVKM. This CDR3 is 18 amino acids long. The CDR3 nucleotides are TGTGCCAGCAGTCCACAACCGGGACAAGGTCATAGCAATCAGCCCCAGCATTTT. It encodes CASSPQPGQGHSNQPQHF.

CDR3 DNA: TGTGCCAGCACGGGCGGGCTGTCTGGGGCCAACGTCCTGACTTTC. Protein: CASTGGLSGANVLTF. The chain couples TRBV27 to TRBJ2-6; D is perhaps TRBD2 (5 bases). The CDR3 runs to 15 residues. V lost 7 bases and J 1 base, leaving 11 bases between the germline ends. Germline lookup yields CDR1 MNHEY and CDR2 SMNVEV (reference sequence).

The chain has TRBV29-1 and TRBJ1-1; weak D call: TRBD1 (5 bases). Trimming stripped 2 bases from V and 1 base from J, with 8 bases between. The CDR3 sequence is 13 residues long. Germline V gene lookup returns CDR1 SQVTM and CDR2 ANQGSEA. The CDR3 spells CSVENRRNTEAFF. CDR3 in DNA: TGCAGCGTTGAAAACAGGAGGAACACTGAAGCTTTCTTT.

The chain joins TRBV6-5 to TRBJ2-7, with D perhaps TRBD2 (5 bases). This CDR3 contains 15 residues. Germline CDR1 MNHEY, CDR2 SVGAGI. Deletions cut 5 bases from V and 2 bases from J, with 16 bases between. The CDR3 spells CASSPRRGMAYEQYF. The CDR3 bases are TGTGCCAGCAGTCCCCGCCGAGGGATGGCCTACGAGCAGTACTTC.